This T cell receptor (beta chain) originates from a study of T cells in Graves' hyperthyroidism and ophthalmopathy. With 5 bases removed from V and 1 base from J, the gap between germline ends came to 8 bases. Germline V gene sequence: CDR1 DFQATT, CDR2 SNEGSKA (reference sequence). The length of the CDR3 is 12 residues. From RNA transcripts, TCR beta CDR3 regions were amplified. Primed by the HTBI set, a first-round RT-PCR was run on the TCR CDR3. TCRdb re-derived calls from the multiplex PCR reads in MiXCR, one entry per CDR3 protein. The data hold about 640,000 distinct CDR3 sequences, with under 25% observed a single time. As for this clonotype: The antigen remains undetermined.

Study-level findings and limits: In the blood, most expanded thyroid clonotypes above 0.001 appeared as well.

The rearrangement links TRBV20-1 to TRBJ1-2, with D possibly TRBD1 on 5 matching bases. The clonotype comes from a man aged 30 to 39 with Graves' ophthalmopathy. What was sequenced was blood. CDR3 nucleotide sequence: TGCAGTGCTGTGACAGATAACTATGGCTACACCTTC. This sequence encodes CSAVTDNYGYTF.